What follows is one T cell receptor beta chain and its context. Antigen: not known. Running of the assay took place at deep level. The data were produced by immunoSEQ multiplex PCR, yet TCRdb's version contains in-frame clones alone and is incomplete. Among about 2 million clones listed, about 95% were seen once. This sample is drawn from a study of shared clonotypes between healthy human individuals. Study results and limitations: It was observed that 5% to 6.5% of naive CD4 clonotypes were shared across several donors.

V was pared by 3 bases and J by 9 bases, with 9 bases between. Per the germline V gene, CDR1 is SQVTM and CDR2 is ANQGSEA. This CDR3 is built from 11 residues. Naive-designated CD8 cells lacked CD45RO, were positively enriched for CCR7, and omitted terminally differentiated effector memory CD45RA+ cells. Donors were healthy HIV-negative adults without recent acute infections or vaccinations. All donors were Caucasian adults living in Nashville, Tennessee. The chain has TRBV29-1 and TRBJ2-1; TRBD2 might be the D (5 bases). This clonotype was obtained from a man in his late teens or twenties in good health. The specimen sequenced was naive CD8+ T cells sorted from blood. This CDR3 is CSVDRTAEQFF. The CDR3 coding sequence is TGCAGCGTTGACCGGACTGCTGAGCAGTTCTTC.